Included here is one T cell receptor beta chain sequence, with context. As yet, its antigen is unknown. The data were taken from a study of cytomegalovirus exposure and HLA in healthy donors. Overall study context: One earlier analysis, a look at 150 million to 200 million T cells, found more than 100 million unique TCR beta sequences.

PCR employed 60 Vbeta and 13 Jbeta primers. Profiling relied on immunoSEQ multiplex PCR, and the TCRdb table lists in-frame clones only, not all of them. The sample shows fewer than 250,000 clones, 60% to 80% of them seen only once. CDR1 MNHEY and CDR2 SMNVEV come from the germline V gene (reference sequence). V lost 7 bases and J lost 4; bases outside the gene matches: 16. The CDR3 has 18 amino acids. Points from the study as a whole: Cytomegalovirus status was reportedly diagnosed by the classifier with high sensitivity and specificity. In an earlier analysis, productive rearrangement rates for most beta V segments clustered near 87% or 30%.

This chain links TRBV27 with TRBJ2-6, with 7 bases matching TRBD1. The TCR sequence derives from a male donor in good health and CMV-seronegative. Sequencing used PBMCs. CDR3 sequence reads: CASTSWVGGAGGANVLTF. The CDR3 DNA reads as TGTGCCAGCACTTCATGGGTAGGGGGCGCGGGCGGGGCCAACGTCCTGACTTTC.